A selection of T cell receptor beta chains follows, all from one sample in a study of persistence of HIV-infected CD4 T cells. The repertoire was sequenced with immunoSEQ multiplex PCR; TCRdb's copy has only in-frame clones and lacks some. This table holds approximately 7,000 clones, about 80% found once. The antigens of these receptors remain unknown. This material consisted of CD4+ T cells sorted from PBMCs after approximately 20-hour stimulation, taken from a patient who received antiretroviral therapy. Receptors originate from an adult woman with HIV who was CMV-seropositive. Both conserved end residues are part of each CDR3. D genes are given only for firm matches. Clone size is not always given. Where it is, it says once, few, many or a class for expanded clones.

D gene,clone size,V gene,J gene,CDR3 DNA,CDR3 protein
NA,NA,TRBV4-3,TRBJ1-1,TGCGCCAGCAGCGGCCAGATTACGGGAAGCACTGAAGCTTTCTTT,CASSGQITGSTEAFF
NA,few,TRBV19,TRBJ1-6,TGTGCCAGTAGCTTGGGACAATATAATTCACCCCTCCACTTT,CASSLGQYNSPLHF
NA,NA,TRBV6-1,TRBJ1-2,TGTGCCAGCAGTGAAGGTGACTTCTATGGCTACACCTTC,CASSEGDFYGYTF
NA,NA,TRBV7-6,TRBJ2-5,TGTGCCAGCAGCTTAGCGGGCCCGGAGACCCAGTACTTC,CASSLAGPETQYF
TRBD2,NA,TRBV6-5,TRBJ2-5,TGTGCCAGCCGGGCGGGGGAAGAGACCCAGTACTTC,CASRAGEETQYF
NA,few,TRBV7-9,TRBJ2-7,TGTGCCAGCAGCTCAACCTCAGGGATCCCTGAGCAGTACTTC,CASSSTSGIPEQYF
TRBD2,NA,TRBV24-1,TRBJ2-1,TGTGCCACCAGTGACCCACTAGCGGGAGTAAGCGGTGAGCAGTTCTTC,CATSDPLAGVSGEQFF
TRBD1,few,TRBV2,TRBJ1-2,TGTGCCAGCAGTGGACAGGGTATTGGCTACACCTTC,CASSGQGIGYTF
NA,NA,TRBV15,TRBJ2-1,TGTGCCACCAGCCCCCAGGGACGATCTAATGAGCAGTTCTTC,CATSPQGRSNEQFF
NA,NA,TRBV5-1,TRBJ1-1,TGCGCCAGCAGCGCGGACATTTCGAACACTGAAGCTTTCTTT,CASSADISNTEAFF
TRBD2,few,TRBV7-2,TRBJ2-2,TGTGCCAGCACACTGGGATCGGCTAGCGGGAGCTTGAACACCGGGGAGCTGTTTTTT,CASTLGSASGSLNTGELFF
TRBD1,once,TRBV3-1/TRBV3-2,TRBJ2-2,TGTGCCAGCAGCCAAATGCCGACAGGGGCCAACACCGGGGAGCTGTTTTTT,CASSQMPTGANTGELFF
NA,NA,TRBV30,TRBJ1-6,TGTGCCTGGAGTGCCCCCCAGGGTCGGTATAATTCACCCCTCCACTTT,CAWSAPQGRYNSPLHF
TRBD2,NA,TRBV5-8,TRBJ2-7,TGTGCCAGCAGTTTGGATGGGGCTAGCGGGCCCTACGAGCAGTACTTC,CASSLDGASGPYEQYF
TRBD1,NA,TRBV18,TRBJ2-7,TGTGCCAGCTCACCCCGACAGGGGGTCCGATACGAGCAGTACTTC,CASSPRQGVRYEQYF
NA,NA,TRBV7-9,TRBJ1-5,TGTGCCAGCAGCTTAGAGAGCGGGGATCAGCCCCAGCATTTT,CASSLESGDQPQHF
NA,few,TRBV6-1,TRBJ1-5,TGTGCCAGCAGTGAAGTGGGGGGGAATCAGCCCCAGCATTTT,CASSEVGGNQPQHF
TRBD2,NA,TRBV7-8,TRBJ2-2,TGTGCCAGCAGCCCTTTAGGGGCTCCTAGCGGGAGAAGGGCCGGGGAGCTGTTTTTT,CASSPLGAPSGRRAGELFF
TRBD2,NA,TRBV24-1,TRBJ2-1,TGTGCCACCAGTGATTCTCTGAGCGGGGGGGCCTACAATGAGCAGTTCTTC,CATSDSLSGGAYNEQFF
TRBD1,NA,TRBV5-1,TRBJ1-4,TGCGCCAGCAGCAAGGGACAGGGAGGCGAAAAACTGTTTTTT,CASSKGQGGEKLFF
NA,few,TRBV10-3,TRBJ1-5,TGTGCCATCAGACAGGGTGACGGGCAGCCCCAGCATTTT,CAIRQGDGQPQHF
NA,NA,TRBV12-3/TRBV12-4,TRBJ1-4,TGTGCCAGCAGTTTAGGGGGGGCTGAAAAACTGTTTTTT,CASSLGGAEKLFF
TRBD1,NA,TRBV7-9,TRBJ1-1,TGTGCCAGCAGCCAAACCGGGACAGGGGACACTGAAGCTTTCTTT,CASSQTGTGDTEAFF
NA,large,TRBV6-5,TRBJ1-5,TGTGCCAGCATCAGGGGCAGGGCTAATTATCAGCCCCAGCATTTT,CASIRGRANYQPQHF
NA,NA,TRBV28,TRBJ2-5,TGTGCCAGTTTAGCGGAAGAGACCCAGTACTTC,CASLAEETQYF
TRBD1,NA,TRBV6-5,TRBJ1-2,TGTGCCAGCTGGGAGGGGGCGGGCTATGGCTACACCTTC,CASWEGAGYGYTF
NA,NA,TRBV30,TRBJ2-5,TGTGCCTGGAGTGCGACTGCGGGGACCCAGTACTTC,CAWSATAGTQYF
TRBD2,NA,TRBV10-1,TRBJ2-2,TGCGCCAGCATTCCTCCTTCCGGGACTAGCGGGGGGAAAACCTCTGCGAACACCGGGGAGCTGTTTTTT,CASIPPSGTSGGKTSANTGELFF
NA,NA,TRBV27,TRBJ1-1,TGTGCCAGCAGTCCCTGGACGGGGGGGAATGCTGAAGCTTTCTTT,CASSPWTGGNAEAFF
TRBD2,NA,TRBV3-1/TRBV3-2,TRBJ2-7,TGTGCCAGCAGCCCAACTAGCGGCAAGGGGTACGAGCAGTACTTC,CASSPTSGKGYEQYF
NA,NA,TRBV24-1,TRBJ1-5,TGTGCCACCAGTGCGGGAGTGTCAGGCGGTCAGCCCCAGCATTTT,CATSAGVSGGQPQHF
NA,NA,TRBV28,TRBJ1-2,TGTGCCAGCAGTTTGAGGCGGGGGAGGAACTATGGCTACACCTTC,CASSLRRGRNYGYTF
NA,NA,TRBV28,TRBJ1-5,TGTGCCAGCAGTTTGGGGGGATATAATCAGCCCCAGCATTTT,CASSLGGYNQPQHF
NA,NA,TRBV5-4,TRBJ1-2,TGTGCCAGCAGCTTAGAGGGTCCCTATGGCTACACCTTC,CASSLEGPYGYTF
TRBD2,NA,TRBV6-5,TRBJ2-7,TGTGCCAGCAGTCTAGCGGGGGAATCCTACGAGCAGTACTTC,CASSLAGESYEQYF